The 29 T cell receptor beta chains listed next were all sequenced from one sample in a study of T cells after yellow fever vaccination. TCRdb itself ran the 5' RACE reads through MiXCR, one entry per CDR3 protein. The profile shows 350,000 to 450,000 distinct CDR3 sequences, around 6.5% of them singletons. The input for sequencing was PBMCs, taken 5 days after the yellow fever booster vaccination. The receptor set was obtained from a man aged 25 to 40 who received the YFV17D yellow fever vaccine.

The chain has TRBV7-6 and TRBJ2-7; no firm D call. Germline lookup yields CDR1 SGHVS and CDR2 FNYEAQ. Trimming took 1 base from V and 1 from J, leaving 11 bases between them. The CDR3 extends over 15 amino acids. The chain's CDR3 is CASSLVGLGSYEQYF. DNA for the CDR3: TGTGCCAGCAGCTTAGTCGGTTTAGGATCCTACGAGCAGTACTTC.

This clonotype turned up a few times. J is TRBJ2-7 and V is TRBV5-4, with TRBD2 as a possible D gene (6 bases). The germline V gene encodes CDR1 SGHNT and CDR2 YYREEE (reference sequence). Trimming stripped 4 bases from V and 4 bases from J, with 12 bases between. The CDR3 is made up of 13 amino acids. CDR3 amino acids: CASSAGLQYEQYF. CDR3 DNA sequence: TGTGCCAGCAGCGCGGGGCTCCAATACGAGCAGTACTTC.

This clonotype was detected many times. This rearrangement joins TRBV5-1 to TRBJ2-1, with 13 bases lining up with TRBD2. Unmatched junction bases numbered 4, after V lost 0 bases and J lost 7 bases. The CDR3 has 16 amino acids. Per the germline V gene, CDR1 is SGHRS and CDR2 is YFSETQ. CDR3 loop: CASSLGTSGSANEQFF. The DNA for the CDR3 is TGCGCCAGCAGCTTGGGGACTAGCGGGAGTGCTAATGAGCAGTTCTTC.

The chain has TRBV30 and TRBJ2-1; 9 positions match TRBD1. The CDR3 totals 13 residues. The germline V gene has CDR1 GTSNPN and CDR2 SVGIG (reference sequence). This chain's CDR3 is CALGQGAGNEQFF. CDR3 in DNA: TGTGCGCTGGGACAGGGAGCTGGTAATGAGCAGTTCTTC.

This clonotype turned up a few times. In nucleotides, the CDR3 is TGTGCCAGCTCACGGGCTTACGGACAGTTCAACACCGGGGAGCTGTTTTTT. Translation: CASSRAYGQFNTGELFF. This sequence joins TRBV18 and TRBJ2-2, with D tentatively TRBD1 (6 bases). CDR1 and CDR2 from the germline V gene are KGHSH and LQKENI. The CDR3 has 17 residues. Trimming removed 4 bases at V and 2 bases at J, with 17 bases between.

This clonotype was counted a few times. This chain joins TRBV6-2 or TRBV6-3 and TRBJ2-7, with D possibly matching TRBD2 (6 bases). Trimming took 7 bases from V and 3 from J, leaving 7 bases between them. There are 11 residues in the CDR3. Germline CDR1 and CDR2: MNHEY and SVGEGT. CDR3 DNA sequence: TGTGCCAGCACTAGCGACTACGAGCAGTACTTC. This sequence encodes CASTSDYEQYF.

This clonotype was observed many times. The chain combines TRBV12-3 or TRBV12-4 with TRBJ2-3, with D perhaps given as TRBD1 or TRBD2 (5 bases each). This CDR3 has 11 amino acids. V gave up 6 bases and J gave up 11 bases, with 12 bases separating them. The CDR3 DNA reads as TGTGCCAGCAGGGGGGACCGCTGGCAGTATTTT. Its protein is CASRGDRWQYF.

The rearrangement joins TRBV28 to TRBJ2-1, with 10 bases that match TRBD2. The ends lost 5 bases at V and 15 bases at J; junction bases unmatched: 16. The CDR3 totals 15 residues. Germline CDR1 is MDHEN and CDR2 is SYDVKM. CDR3 sequence reads: CASSPSSASGSGRFF. The CDR3 nucleotides read TGTGCCAGCAGTCCCTCTTCCGCTAGCGGGAGCGGTCGGTTCTTC.

This clonotype was seen a handful of times. The rearrangement joins TRBV29-1 to TRBJ2-1; the D is unclear. Germline V CDR1 and CDR2: SQVTM, ANQGSEA. CDR3 length: 10 residues. The V gene lost 7 bases and the J gene lost 8 bases, with 9 bases spanning the gap. In DNA form, the CDR3 reads TGCAGCGCTGGTACGGATGAGCAGTTCTTC. Amino acid sequence: CSAGTDEQFF.

This clonotype has a count of ten or more. The chain couples TRBV29-1 to TRBJ2-1, with a weak D call TRBD2 (6 bases). The germline V gene has CDR1 SQVTM and CDR2 ANQGSEA. V dropped 4 bases and J dropped 4 bases, with 14 bases sitting between them. This CDR3 has 14 residues. The CDR3 sequence: CSVGTAGGYNEQFF. CDR3 DNA: TGCAGCGTTGGAACAGCGGGTGGATACAATGAGCAGTTCTTC.

At least ten counts were recorded for this clonotype. This rearrangement joins TRBV5-1 to TRBJ2-2; D is ambiguous. Trimming left V 0 bases short and J 5 bases short, with 8 bases between. Germline values: CDR1 SGHRS, CDR2 YFSETQ. The CDR3 consists of 14 residues. CDR3 in DNA: TGCGCCAGCAGCTTGGTGGGATGGACCGGGGAGCTGTTTTTT. Residues: CASSLVGWTGELFF. Complete variable domain (other parts from reference TRBV5-1 and TRBJ2-2): KAGVTQTPRYLIKTRGQQVTLSCSPISGHRSVSWYQQTPGQGLQFLFEYFSETQRNKGNFPGRFSGRQFSNSRSEMNVSTLELGDSALYLCASSLVGWTGELFFGEGSRLTVL.

The V and J genes are TRBV6-5 and TRBJ1-4, with D possibly matching TRBD1 (5 bases). CDR1 and CDR2 (germline): MNHEY, SVGAGI. The CDR3 contains 17 residues. The V end was cut by 2 bases, the J end by 4 bases, with 17 bases between. The CDR3 sequence: CASSYPGGGLVNEKLFF. CDR3 nucleotide sequence: TGTGCCAGCAGTTACCCCGGGGGAGGTCTAGTTAATGAAAAACTGTTTTTT.

Worth noting for this clonotype: A much larger clonotype is one base distant, so this may be a read error. In this CDR3 the conserved last residue, phenylalanine or tryptophan, is missing, so a read error is likely. The gene calls are TRBV15 and TRBJ2-7; 9 nucleotides line up with TRBD2. J lost 2 bases, V lost 0 bases, and 2 bases had no gene match. Germline CDR1 and CDR2: LNHNV and YYDKDF (reference sequence). The CDR3 consists of 15 residues. The CDR3 region is CATSRELAGAYEQYY. In DNA form, the CDR3 reads TGTGCCACCAGCAGAGAATTAGCGGGGGCCTACGAGCAGTACTAC.

This chain connects TRBV6-6 to TRBJ2-5; D perhaps matches TRBD2 (6 bases). CDR1 MNHNY and CDR2 SVGAGI come from the germline V gene (reference sequence). This CDR3 contains 12 residues. Between the trimmed V and J ends, which lost 11 bases and 4 bases, there was a span of 14 bases. Here the CDR3 reads CASRGIIETQYF. The CDR3 DNA is TGTGCCTCCCGGGGGATTATAGAGACCCAGTACTTC.

The V and J genes are TRBV7-9 and TRBJ2-5; 7 bases are shared with TRBD2. The germline V gene has CDR1 SEHNR and CDR2 FQNEAQ (reference sequence). The CDR3 covers 13 residues. V shed 11 bases, J shed 0 bases, and the junction held 6 bases outside the gene matches. The CDR3 region has the DNA TGTGCCTGCAAGCGGGGCAACCAAGAGACCCAGTACTTC. This gives the protein CACKRGNQETQYF.

This clonotype was counted many times. This chain uses TRBV7-9 with TRBJ2-1, with D unresolved. Trimming pared 6 bases from V and 4 bases from J, leaving 22 bases between. This CDR3 has 17 amino acids. Germline CDR1 SEHNR, CDR2 FQNEAQ (reference sequence). As DNA, the CDR3 is TGTGCCAGCAGTGAAATAAACGGCGTTTGGGGATACAATGAGCAGTTCTTC. This encodes CASSEINGVWGYNEQFF. Looking up the rest from reference TRBV7-9 and TRBJ2-1 gives the full variable domain: DTGVSQNPRHKITKRGQNVTFRCDPISEHNRLYWYRQTLGQGPEFLTYFQNEAQLEKSRLLSDRFSAERPKGSFSTLEIQRTEQGDSAMYLCASSEINGVWGYNEQFFGPGTRLTVL.

This clonotype was picked up a small number of times. V usage is TRBV20-1 and J usage is TRBJ1-5, with TRBD1 matching 7 bases. With 5 bases clipped from V and 6 bases from J, the junction kept 7 bases outside the gene matches. The CDR3 is 13 residues long. CDR1 is DFQATT and CDR2 is SNEGSKA in the germline V gene (reference sequence). The CDR3 DNA is TGCAGTGCTCCCAGACAGGGTGGTCAGCCCCAGCATTTT. Protein sequence: CSAPRQGGQPQHF.

This chain connects TRBV7-9 to TRBJ2-1; D call uncertain. Trimming cost V 10 bases and J 7 bases, with 8 bases left between them. The length of the CDR3 is 10 residues. Germline lookup yields CDR1 SEHNR and CDR2 FQNEAQ (reference sequence). CDR3 sequence: CATEGNEQFF. The CDR3, as DNA: TGTGCCACGGAAGGTAATGAGCAGTTCTTC.

The chain uses TRBV9 and TRBJ2-3, with D tentatively TRBD2 (5 bases). Trimming stripped 3 bases from V and 2 bases from J, with 10 bases between. Germline CDR1 and CDR2: SGDLS and YYNGEE. This CDR3 spans 14 amino acids. The CDR3 spells CASSERTNTDTQYF. The CDR3 DNA sequence: TGTGCCAGCAGCGAGCGGACGAACACAGATACGCAGTATTTT. The full variable domain, completed using reference TRBV9 and TRBJ2-3, is DSGVTQTPKHLITATGQRVTLRCSPRSGDLSVYWYQQSLDQGLQFLIQYYNGEERAKGNILERFSAQQFPDLHSELNLSSLELGDSALYFCASSERTNTDTQYFGPGTRLTVL.

The rearrangement joins TRBV5-4 to TRBJ2-3, with 9 positions matching TRBD2. Trimming removed 4 bases from V and 2 bases from J; junction bases left unmatched: 5. The CDR3 covers 15 residues. Per germline, CDR1 SGHNT and CDR2 YYREEE (reference sequence). DNA of the CDR3: TGTGCCAGCAGCATATTAGCGGGAGACACAGATACGCAGTATTTT. This encodes CASSILAGDTDTQYF.

This clonotype was counted at least ten times. This chain connects TRBV7-9 to TRBJ2-5, with D perhaps TRBD2 (7 bases). CDR1 is SEHNR, CDR2 FQNEAQ, per germline (reference sequence). Trimming took 5 bases from V and 2 from J, leaving 15 bases between them. CDR3 length: 15 amino acids. Here the CDR3 DNA reads TGTGCCAGCAGCCGGTCGGGGGGCCTTCAAGAGACCCAGTACTTC. Residues: CASSRSGGLQETQYF.

This sequence joins TRBV6-6 and TRBJ1-2, with 7 bases lining up with TRBD1. The germline V gene has CDR1 MNHNY and CDR2 SVGAGI (reference sequence). There are 11 residues in the CDR3. Trimming removed 6 bases from V and 8 bases from J; junction bases left unmatched: 3. CDR3 sequence reads: CASRTGPGYTF. In DNA form, the CDR3 reads TGTGCCAGCAGGACAGGGCCCGGCTACACCTTC.

This clonotype was counted a few times. The chain couples TRBV4-3 to TRBJ1-4; no definite D call. The V gene lost 0 bases and the J gene lost 12 bases, with 17 bases spanning the gap. CDR1 and CDR2 (germline): LGHNA, YSLEER. The CDR3 is made up of 15 amino acids. The chain's CDR3 is CASSQDPSGVTELFF. In DNA form, the CDR3 reads TGCGCCAGCAGCCAAGACCCTAGTGGGGTCACGGAACTGTTTTTT.

The gene calls are TRBV7-9 and TRBJ1-1; the D is unclear. The CDR3 consists of 13 residues. CDR1 is SEHNR and CDR2 is FQNEAQ in the germline V gene (reference sequence). V was cut by 1 base and J by 5 bases, with 8 bases left in between. As DNA, the CDR3 is TGTGCCAGCAGCTTAGTGGAGTGGACTGAAGCTTTCTTT. Its protein is CASSLVEWTEAFF.

This clonotype was seen at least ten times. The chain's CDR3 is CASSAGARRRRMNTEAFF. The CDR3 DNA reads as TGTGCCAGCAGCGCCGGAGCTCGGCGCCGTCGAATGAACACTGAAGCTTTCTTT. The chain links TRBV7-3 to TRBJ1-1; the D is unclear. V was shortened by 5 bases and J by 0 bases, with 22 bases between the two germline ends. The length of the CDR3 is 18 residues. Germline loops: CDR1 SGHTA, CDR2 FQGTGA.

This clonotype came up a few times. The chain recombines TRBV4-3 with TRBJ1-2; TRBD1 matches at 7 bases. V gave up 6 bases and J gave up 5 bases; unmatched junction bases: 6. The CDR3 runs to 13 residues. Germline V gives CDR1 LGHNA, CDR2 YSLEER. As DNA, the CDR3 is TGCGCCAGCAGAATGACAGGGCAATATGGCTACACCTTC. Residues: CASRMTGQYGYTF.

This clonotype occurred a few times. This rearrangement joins TRBV20-1 to TRBJ2-2; 10 bases map to TRBD2. CDR3 length: 17 residues. With V trimmed by 5 bases and J by 3 bases, 12 bases remained unmatched. Germline CDR1 reads DFQATT; CDR2 reads SNEGSKA (reference sequence). The CDR3 nucleotides read TGCAGTGCTCAACCCAGCGGGAGGGCCCGGTACACCGGGGAGCTGTTTTTT. Its protein is CSAQPSGRARYTGELFF.

V gene TRBV19 combines with J gene TRBJ2-1, with TRBD2 matching 11 bases. The CDR3 runs 15 residues. Germline lookup yields CDR1 LNHDA and CDR2 SQIVND (reference sequence). V lost 5 bases to trimming and J lost 8 bases; unmatched junction nucleotides: 8. CDR3 nucleotides: TGTGCCAGTAGTGGAAGGGTAGCGGGAGGGGATGAGCAGTTCTTC. Translation gives CASSGRVAGGDEQFF.

This clonotype has ten or more counts. This chain uses TRBV9 with TRBJ1-1, with D hard to call. V gave up 0 bases and J gave up 5 bases, with 8 bases separating them. There are 13 residues in the CDR3. Germline V gene lookup returns CDR1 SGDLS and CDR2 YYNGEE. In nucleotides, the CDR3 is TGTGCCAGCAGCGTAGGGGAAAGAACTGAAGCTTTCTTT. It codes for CASSVGERTEAFF. Full variable domain (rest looked up from reference TRBV9 and TRBJ1-1): DSGVTQTPKHLITATGQRVTLRCSPRSGDLSVYWYQQSLDQGLQFLIQYYNGEERAKGNILERFSAQQFPDLHSELNLSSLELGDSALYFCASSVGERTEAFFGQGTRLTVV.